Sequencing of this TCR beta chain was carried out in a study of blood T cells in healthy people across ages. Study-level points and caveats: Diversity was higher, and naive CD4+ cells more numerous, in long-lived donors than in aged donors. Researchers judged that diversity estimates from one million T cells fell short of true values.

Germline lookup yields CDR1 LGHDT and CDR2 YNNKEL (reference sequence). The CDR3 totals 15 residues. The ends were cut back, 3 bases at V and 4 bases at J, with 15 bases in the middle. Of note for this clonotype: The antigen remains unidentified.

PCR was performed a second time for about 6 to 12 cycles using a sample-barcoded 5' primer and a J-beta primer mix. TCRdb re-called the 5' RACE reads with MiXCR, one entry per CDR3 protein. The sample carries roughly 1 million distinct CDR3 sequences, approximately 25% recorded once. These data were likewise used in another study, on T cells of mothers and their children. That study adds: RNA that had been extracted went wholly into cDNA synthesis, at roughly 1.5 ug per 15 ul. The authors detected no persistent microchimeric T cell clones.

Sample: blood. The chain is built from TRBV3-1 and TRBJ2-5, with D possibly TRBD2 on 5 matching bases. The origin of this receptor is a girl between 2 and 10 years old in good health. CDR3 in amino acids: CASSQALSGGETQYF. As DNA, the CDR3 is TGTGCCAGCAGCCAGGCTCTAAGCGGAGGAGAGACCCAGTACTTC.